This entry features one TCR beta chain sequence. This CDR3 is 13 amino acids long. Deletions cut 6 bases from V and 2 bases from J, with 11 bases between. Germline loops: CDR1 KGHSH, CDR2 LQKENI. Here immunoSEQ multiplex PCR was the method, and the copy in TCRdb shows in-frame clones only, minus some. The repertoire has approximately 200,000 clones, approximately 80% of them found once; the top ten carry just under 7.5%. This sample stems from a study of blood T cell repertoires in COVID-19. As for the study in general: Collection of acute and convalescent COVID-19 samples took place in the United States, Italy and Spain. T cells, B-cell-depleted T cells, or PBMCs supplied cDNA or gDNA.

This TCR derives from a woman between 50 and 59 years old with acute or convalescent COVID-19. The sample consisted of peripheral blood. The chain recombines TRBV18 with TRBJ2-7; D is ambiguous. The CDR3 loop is CASSPEVAYEQYF. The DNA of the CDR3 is TGTGCCAGCTCGCCCGAGGTTGCCTACGAGCAGTACTTC.